The 14 T cell receptor beta chains below all came from one sample that was sequenced in a study of blood T cell repertoires in COVID-19. Assay used: immunoSEQ multiplex PCR; TCRdb lists only in-frame clones, some missing. The sample comprises some 160,000 clones, about nine tenths of which are singletons, and roughly 2.3% rests with the top ten. The sequencing input was peripheral blood. These receptors came from a man aged 18 to 30 with acute or convalescent COVID-19.

This clone was observed a single time. The V and J genes are TRBV19 and TRBJ2-4; a possible D gene is TRBD2 (6 bases). The CDR3 has 17 residues. Germline values: CDR1 LNHDA, CDR2 SQIVND (reference sequence). The germline V and J ends were trimmed by 0 bases and 7 bases, with 19 bases remaining between them. The chain's CDR3 is CASSIEEGPKRTNIQYF. The CDR3 region has the DNA TGTGCCAGTAGTATAGAGGAGGGGCCTAAACGAACGAACATTCAGTACTTC.

This clone came up a few times. The gene calls are TRBV27 and TRBJ1-2; 9 bases line up with TRBD1. Germline V gene data show CDR1 as MNHEY and CDR2 as SMNVEV (reference sequence). CDR3 length: 16 residues. Germline trimming cut 4 bases from V and 8 bases from J; bases unmatched to any gene: 14. The CDR3 sequence is CASSSISTGGSEGYTF. The CDR3 DNA reads TGTGCCAGCAGTTCTATCTCGACAGGGGGAAGTGAGGGCTACACCTTC.

The chain has TRBV7-9 and TRBJ1-2, with 7 bases identical to TRBD1. This CDR3 spans 14 amino acids. CDR1 and CDR2 (germline): SEHNR, FQNEAQ (reference sequence). V was pared by 5 bases and J by 4 bases, with 7 bases of the junction left unmatched. CDR3 in DNA: TGTGCCAGCAGCCGCCCGGGACAGCCCTATGGCTACACCTTC. It is translated as CASSRPGQPYGYTF.

The chain links TRBV7-9 to TRBJ1-2; the match to TRBD1 covers 7 bases. With V trimmed by 5 bases and J by 3 bases, 9 bases remained unmatched. Germline CDR1 and CDR2: SEHNR and FQNEAQ (reference sequence). The CDR3 sequence is 15 residues long. In DNA form, the CDR3 reads TGTGCCAGCAGCCCCACCGGACAGGCGGACTATGGCTACACCTTC. Translated: CASSPTGQADYGYTF. The full variable domain, with the rest looked up from reference TRBV7-9 and TRBJ1-2, is DTGVSQNPRHKITKRGQNVTFRCDPISEHNRLYWYRQTLGQGPEFLTYFQNEAQLEKSRLLSDRFSAERPKGSFSTLEIQRTEQGDSAMYLCASSPTGQADYGYTFGSGTRLTVV.

The chain is built from TRBV27 and TRBJ1-6; possibly TRBD1 for D (6 bases). The germline gives CDR1 MNHEY, CDR2 SMNVEV (reference sequence). The V end was cut by 6 bases, the J end by 3 bases, with 12 bases between. There are 15 residues in the CDR3. CDR3 in DNA: TGTGCCAGCAGGTTCCTACAGGGCTATAATTCACCCCTCCACTTT. Amino acid sequence: CASRFLQGYNSPLHF.

This clone was observed a single time. The chain is built from TRBV3-1 (or the pseudogene TRBV3-2) and TRBJ2-4; D remains ambiguous. V shed 0 bases and J shed 0 bases, with 9 bases lying between them. There are 16 residues in the CDR3. The germline gives CDR1 LGHDT, CDR2 YNNKEL (reference sequence). The CDR3: CASSQDARLAKNIQYF. The CDR3 DNA reads as TGTGCCAGCAGCCAAGATGCGAGGTTAGCCAAAAACATTCAGTACTTC.

This clone was found a few times. The J gene is TRBJ2-2, the V gene TRBV5-4, with 8 bases matching TRBD2. Germline CDR1 is SGHNT and CDR2 is YYREEE (reference sequence). The CDR3 is 16 residues long. Trimming removed 4 bases from V and 3 bases from J; junction bases left unmatched: 8. The CDR3, as DNA: TGTGCCAGCAGCCCGTGGTCTAGCGGGTACACCGGGGAGCTGTTTTTT. Translated: CASSPWSSGYTGELFF.

On this clone: The sample contains more than one DNA sequence encoding this CDR3. V is TRBV6-5 and J is TRBJ1-2; D not certain. Germline CDR1 reads MNHEY; CDR2 reads SVGAGI. The CDR3 is 11 amino acids. Trimming stripped 7 bases from V and 1 base from J, with 4 bases between. CDR3 DNA sequence: TGTGCCAGCACGGGTAACTATGGCTACACCTTC. Amino acids: CASTGNYGYTF.

The chain has TRBV4-1 and TRBJ2-7, with TRBD2 matching over 8 bases. CDR1 MGHRA and CDR2 YSYEKL come from the germline V gene. Losses at the gene ends were 1 base for V and 4 bases for J; bases not matched to a gene: 9. CDR3 length equals 16 residues. This CDR3 is CASSQGHGAGVYEQYF. The CDR3 coding sequence is TGCGCCAGCAGCCAAGGCCACGGAGCGGGAGTATACGAGCAGTACTTC.

This chain links TRBV10-3 with TRBJ2-7; 11 bases are a match to TRBD1. This CDR3 spans 14 amino acids. V was clipped by 6 bases and J by 5 bases; unmatched bases: 6. CDR1 is ENHRY and CDR2 is SYGVKD in the germline V gene. DNA of the CDR3: TGTGCCATCAGACGGACAGGGGGCGAAAACGAGCAGTACTTC. This codes for CAIRRTGGENEQYF.

The chain links TRBV11-3 to TRBJ1-1, with 7 bases aligning to TRBD1. This CDR3 comprises 15 residues. Germline V gene sequence: CDR1 SGHNT, CDR2 YENEEA. Germline trimming cut 1 base from V and 0 bases from J; bases unmatched to any gene: 2. This CDR3 is CASSLAGQLNTEAFF. As DNA, the CDR3 is TGTGCCAGCAGCTTAGCGGGACAGCTGAACACTGAAGCTTTCTTT.

The V gene is TRBV19, the J gene TRBJ1-1, with 9 bases identical to TRBD1. The CDR3 runs 15 residues. V shed 0 bases, J shed 4 bases, and the junction held 3 bases outside the gene matches. Germline V gene data show CDR1 as LNHDA and CDR2 as SQIVND (reference sequence). CDR3 protein: CASSIDDRGGTEAFF. In DNA form, the CDR3 reads TGTGCCAGTAGTATAGACGACAGGGGGGGCACTGAAGCTTTCTTT.

This clone has only one observation. V usage is TRBV27 and J usage is TRBJ2-5; 8 bases fit TRBD1. The CDR3 spans 15 residues. Germline lookup yields CDR1 MNHEY and CDR2 SMNVEV (reference sequence). With 5 bases clipped from V and 2 bases from J, the junction kept 7 bases outside the gene matches. The DNA for the CDR3 is TGTGCCAGCAGTCCTCGACAGGGGCGGCAAGAGACCCAGTACTTC. As protein: CASSPRQGRQETQYF.

This chain joins TRBV5-1 and TRBJ1-2, with D maybe TRBD1 (5 bases). The V end lost 4 bases, the J end lost 3 bases, and 16 bases lay between the germline ends. Germline CDR1 SGHRS, CDR2 YFSETQ. This CDR3 is built from 15 residues. The CDR3 nucleotides read TGCGCCAGCAGCCCCTGGGGGGGGGAGGACTATGGCTACACCTTC. It codes for CASSPWGGEDYGYTF.